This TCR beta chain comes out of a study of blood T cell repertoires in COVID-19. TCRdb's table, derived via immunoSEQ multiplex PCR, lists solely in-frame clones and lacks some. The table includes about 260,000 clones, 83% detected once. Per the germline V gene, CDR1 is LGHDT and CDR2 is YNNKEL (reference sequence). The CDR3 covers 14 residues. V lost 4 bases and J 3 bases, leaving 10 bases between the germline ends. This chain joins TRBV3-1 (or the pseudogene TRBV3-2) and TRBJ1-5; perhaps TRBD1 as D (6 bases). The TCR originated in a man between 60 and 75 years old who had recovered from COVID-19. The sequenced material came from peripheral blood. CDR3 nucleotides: TGTGCCAGCAGCCGAGGGGGTAACAATCAGCCCCAGCATTTT. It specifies CASSRGGNNQPQHF.